This T cell receptor beta chain was recovered during a study of long-term antiretroviral therapy in people with HIV. Researchers ran immunoSEQ v3.0 at survey level. Clones were read by immunoSEQ multiplex PCR, and TCRdb kept only the in-frame ones, dropping some. This sample yields about 19,000 clones, of which around 78% are seen a single time; approximately 7% belongs to the top ten. Study observations and caveats: Controls showed broader CDR3 length ranges than did the HIV repertoires. Pre-ART expanded clones dominated the repertoire at every time point.

Note on this clone: No antigen is known for it.

There are 14 residues in the CDR3. Trimming at V came to 2 bases and at J to 10 bases, leaving 5 bases not matched to a gene. The germline CDR1 and CDR2 sequences are MDHEN and SYDVKM. The chain links TRBV28 to TRBJ1-6; 7 positions agree with TRBD1. The source was unsorted PBMCs, collected 2.2 years after starting antiretroviral therapy. This receptor was taken from a man in his fifties or sixties with HIV. In DNA, the CDR3 is TGTGCCAGCAGTTTAGACAGGGTTGGGTCACCCCTCCACTTT. It specifies CASSLDRVGSPLHF.